This T cell receptor (beta chain) was retrieved from a study of blood T cell repertoires in COVID-19. On the study more broadly: Donors in the United States, Italy and Spain gave samples during acute or convalescent COVID-19. PBMCs, B-cell-depleted T cells, or T cells provided the cDNA or gDNA that made up the material.

The CDR3 sequence is 15 residues long. The germline V gene encodes CDR1 SQVTM and CDR2 ANQGSEA. V lost 6 bases, J lost 5 bases, and 12 bases stayed unmatched. Authors' processing steps: Amplifying reference gene primers gave estimates of nucleated cell counts. Here immunoSEQ multiplex PCR was the method, and the copy in TCRdb shows in-frame clones only, minus some. V and J calls and clone size are as listed in that table; D and trimming were resolved from the DNA. This table holds fewer than 250,000 clones, 75% to 85% found once. The source material was peripheral blood. V usage is TRBV29-1 and J usage is TRBJ2-3; TRBD2 aligns across 9 bases. This receptor was taken from a human donor in a cohort sampled during active COVID-19. The CDR3 region has the DNA TGCAGCGTAAAACTCGCGGGAGGGTTTAGAGATACGCAGTATTTT. This sequence encodes CSVKLAGGFRDTQYF.